Sequencing of this TCR beta chain was carried out in a study of cytomegalovirus exposure and HLA in healthy donors. The PCR employed 60 Vbeta primers together with 13 Jbeta primers. TCRdb keeps only in-frame clones here, not all; method: immunoSEQ multiplex PCR. The repertoire consists of approximately 200,000 clones, with about four fifths occurring once and the leading ten covering 1.5%. Trimming removed 8 bases at V and 3 bases at J, with 26 bases between. The CDR3 totals 18 residues. Germline CDR1 MRHNA, CDR2 SNTAGT. The clonotype was recovered from a girl between 5 and 17 years old in good health and CMV-seropositive. The chain combines TRBV6-4 with TRBJ1-5, with D perhaps TRBD1 (5 bases). Input material: PBMCs. CDR3 region: CASSPPGQGLSFNQPQHF. DNA for the CDR3: TGTGCCAGCTCCCCACCGGGCCAGGGACTCTCCTTCAATCAGCCCCAGCATTTT.